The 10 T cell receptor beta chains below all came from one sample that was sequenced in a study of T cell repertoires in cytomegalovirus infection. A single record per CDR3 protein comes from TCRdb applying MiXCR to the reads. Among 550,000 to 700,000 distinct CDR3 sequences, almost 40% were seen once, and the ten largest hold 48%. Antigens of these TCRs are unknown. The starting material was cultured PBMCs, obtained from culture after CMV antigen stimulation. These receptors were taken from a human donor in good health (CMV status not recorded). Some clones in this sample may be carry-over from other donors' samples.

The chain combines TRBV20-1 with TRBJ2-1; TRBD2 matches at 11 bases. The CDR3 loop spans 15 amino acids. V was clipped by 1 base and J by 7 bases; unmatched bases: 6. Looked up from germline, CDR1 is DFQATT and CDR2 is SNEGSKA (reference sequence). This CDR3 reads CSARVLAGDSNEQFF. The CDR3 DNA reads TGCAGTGCTAGAGTACTAGCGGGAGATTCGAATGAGCAGTTCTTC.

This chain joins TRBV29-1 and TRBJ2-3, with D maybe TRBD1 (5 bases). The ends were cut back, 5 bases at V and 3 bases at J, with 9 bases in the middle. This CDR3 region has 12 residues. Per the germline V gene, CDR1 is SQVTM and CDR2 is ANQGSEA. The CDR3 loop is CSVLSGTDTQYF. In nucleotides, the CDR3 is TGCAGCGTTTTATCAGGGACAGATACGCAGTATTTT.

The chain has TRBV18 and TRBJ1-6, with TRBD1 as a possible D gene (5 bases). Trimming shortened V by 5 bases and J by 7 bases, and 12 bases separated the two germline ends. This CDR3 has 14 residues. Germline V gives CDR1 KGHSH, CDR2 LQKENI. CDR3 protein: CASSNRDRNSPLHF. The CDR3 DNA is TGTGCCAGCTCAAACCGGGACCGAAATTCACCCCTCCACTTT.

This sequence joins TRBV7-3 and TRBJ2-1; 13 bases line up with TRBD2. The CDR3 loop spans 17 amino acids. The V segment lost 1 base and the J segment 4 bases; nucleotides outside the gene matches: 4. Germline V CDR1 and CDR2: SGHTA, FQGTGA. DNA for the CDR3: TGTGCCAGCAGCTTAATAATGACTAGCGGGAGGTACAATGAGCAGTTCTTC. Protein: CASSLIMTSGRYNEQFF. Complete variable domain (other parts from reference TRBV7-3 and TRBJ2-1): GAGVSQTPSNKVTEKGKYVELRCDPISGHTALYWYRQSLGQGPEFLIYFQGTGAADDSGLPNDRFFAVRPEGSVSTLKIQRTERGDSAVYLCASSLIMTSGRYNEQFFGPGTRLTVL.

In its sample, this clonotype was seen a few times. This sequence joins TRBV7-2 and TRBJ2-5, with TRBD1 as a possible D gene (5 bases). V lost 6 bases and J 2 bases, leaving 13 bases between the germline ends. Germline V CDR1 and CDR2: SGHTA, FQGNSA. This CDR3 is 14 amino acids long. CDR3 region: CASRVMAGQETQYF. Written as DNA, the CDR3 is TGTGCCAGCAGGGTGATGGCAGGGCAAGAGACCCAGTACTTC.

The chain employs TRBV15 and TRBJ2-3; no clear D gene. The CDR3 runs 14 residues. Germline V gene sequence: CDR1 LNHNV, CDR2 YYDKDF (reference sequence). V lost 8 bases and J lost 0, with 12 bases in between. The CDR3 coding sequence is TGTGCCACCGGGCGTTCTCCTAGCACAGATACGCAGTATTTT. It codes for CATGRSPSTDTQYF.

This clonotype was seen repeatedly, ten times or more. The gene calls are TRBV7-2 and TRBJ2-7; D is possibly TRBD1 or TRBD2 (6 bases each). V shed 5 bases and J shed 6 bases, with 23 bases lying between them. Germline CDR1 and CDR2: SGHTA and FQGNSA. CDR3 length: 16 amino acids. CDR3 coding DNA: TGTGCCAGCAGCCCAGGGGCCCCGACTAGTTGGCGCGAGCAGTACTTC. It encodes CASSPGAPTSWREQYF.

The gene calls are TRBV7-2 and TRBJ2-3; D unclear. V lost 5 bases to trimming and J lost 0 bases, with 12 bases between them. Germline CDR1 and CDR2: SGHTA and FQGNSA. The CDR3 length is 15 residues. In DNA, the CDR3 is TGTGCCAGCAGCAGAGTGTGGGCCAGCACAGATACGCAGTATTTT. This codes for CASSRVWASTDTQYF.

The rearrangement links TRBV7-2 to TRBJ2-7; 8 nucleotides match TRBD2. V trimming: 4 bases; J trimming: 2 bases; junction bases outside the gene matches: 10. CDR3 length equals 16 residues. Per the germline V gene, CDR1 is SGHTA and CDR2 is FQGNSA. DNA for the CDR3: TGTGCCAGCAGCTCCCACGGGGCGGGAGGCCCCTACGAGCAGTACGTC. It encodes CASSSHGAGGPYEQYV.

This clonotype showed up just a few times. V usage is TRBV11-2 and J usage is TRBJ2-6, with D possibly TRBD2 on 6 matching bases. There are 18 residues in the CDR3. Trimming removed 5 bases at V and 3 bases at J, with 20 bases between. Germline assignment: CDR1 SGHAT and CDR2 FQNNGV. CDR3: CASSLKLSGRGGANVLTF. DNA for the CDR3: TGTGCCAGCAGCCTTAAATTGTCGGGGCGGGGTGGGGCCAACGTCCTGACTTTC.